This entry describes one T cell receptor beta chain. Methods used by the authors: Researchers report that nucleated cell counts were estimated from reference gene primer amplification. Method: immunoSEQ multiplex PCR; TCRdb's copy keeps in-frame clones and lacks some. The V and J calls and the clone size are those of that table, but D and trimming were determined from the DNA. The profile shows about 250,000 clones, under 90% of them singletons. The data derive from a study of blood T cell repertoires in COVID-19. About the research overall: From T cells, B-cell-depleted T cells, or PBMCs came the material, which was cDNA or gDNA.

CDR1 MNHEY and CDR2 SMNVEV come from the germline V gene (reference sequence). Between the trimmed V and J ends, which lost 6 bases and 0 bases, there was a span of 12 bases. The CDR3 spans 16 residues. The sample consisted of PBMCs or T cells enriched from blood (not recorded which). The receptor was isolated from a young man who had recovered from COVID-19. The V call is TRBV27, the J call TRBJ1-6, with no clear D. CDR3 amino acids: CASSYRFSSYNSPLHF. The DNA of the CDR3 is TGTGCCAGCAGCTATCGGTTTAGCTCCTATAATTCACCCCTCCACTTT.